The source of this T cell receptor beta chain is a study of human T cells and chemical hapten exposure. Findings and caveats of the study: A positive correlation with patch test score was shown by PT1 expanded TCR counts. Once DPC sensitization occurred, TCRs above 1 in 1000 frequency showed no change.

Points on this clonotype: Its specificity is not known.

The CDR3 runs to 12 residues. TCRdb called the RACE reads again in MiXCR, with one record for every CDR3 protein. The data hold roughly 380,000 distinct CDR3 sequences, with roughly 5.3% observed a single time. Indicated time point: pre-sensitization, week 0. The treatment here: therapeutic diphenylcyclopropenone sensitization with weekly scalp DPC. Suited to DPC and affected by alopecia, the donors ranged from 18 to 70 years old. Extraction of total RNA was performed on unfractionated whole blood. This rearrangement joins TRBV21-1 to TRBJ2-3. TRBV21-1 is termed a pseudogene. This TCR derives from a woman aged 45 to 65 with alopecia areata. Some clones in this sample may be carry-over from other donors' samples. The material was whole blood, obtained in connection with sensitization to the hapten diphenylcyclopropenone (DPC). CDR3 DNA: TGTGCCAGCAAGACCGCCACAGATACGCAGTATTTT. Translating it yields CASKTATDTQYF.